Reported below is one T cell receptor (beta chain). Its specificity is not known. The assay was run at survey level. The assay was immunoSEQ multiplex PCR, and TCRdb's table has in-frame clones only and misses some. Found here are 30,000 to 35,000 clones, about 81% of them singletons; the top ten hold 0.8% to 1.1%. Rectal tissue came from one to two pinch biopsies taken at colonoscopy. V shed 4 bases and J shed 2 bases, with 11 bases lying between them. CDR3 size: 14 residues. Germline-derived CDR1 and CDR2 are SGHDN and FVKESK. These data originate in a study of pediatric ulcerative colitis. Overall study results and limits: In rectum, acute severe colitis had expanded clones and less diversity. Two rectal clonotypes were found only in ulcerative colitis patients, all of them.

The TCR was taken from a boy between 5 and 17 years old with mild ulcerative colitis. The material sequenced was gut tissue. This chain uses TRBV14 with TRBJ1-2; possibly TRBD1 for D (5 bases). The DNA for the CDR3 is TGTGCCAGCAGCCCCATAGCAGGGAACTATGGCTACACCTTC. The encoded protein is CASSPIAGNYGYTF.